What follows are 7 T cell receptor delta chains derived from one specimen sequenced in a study of gamma-delta chains in newborns, infants, children. TCRdb re-analyzed the reads via CATT. Of nearly 8,500 delta-chain clones in the sample, around 1.6% are singletons; the top ten hold approximately 8%. The sample taken for sequencing was blood. Receptors originate from a child who was a newborn, infant or young child, either healthy, febrile or measles-vaccinated (not recorded which).

On this clone: Other nucleotide sequences in the sample specify the same CDR3. CDR3 DNA sequence: TGTGCTCTTGGGGAACTATCCGTCGGGGTGGGGGATACAAATAAACTCATCTTC. Translating it yields CALGELSVGVGDTNKLIF. The V gene lacks a call, and TRDJ1 is the J gene; the tabulated D call, TRDD3, remains unverified against the DNA. The CDR3 runs to 18 residues.

This clone was seen more than once but under ten times. The rearrangement joins TRDV1 to TRDJ1; 10 bases fit TRDD3. This CDR3 comprises 26 residues. The germline CDR1 and CDR2 sequences are TSWWSYY and QGS. The trim removed 0 bases at V and 3 bases at J, leaving 34 bases unmatched. DNA for the CDR3: TGTGCTCTTGGGGAACTAGTCCCCACCTTCCCGCGTACTGGGGGATTTACGGAGGTGGACGCCGATAAACTCATCTTT. Amino acid sequence: CALGELVPTFPRTGGFTEVDADKLIF.

This clone has a handful of counts. The TCRdb protein comes from a much larger clone and disagrees with this DNA's translation at residue 4, likely due to a read error; the protein given here is derived from the DNA. V is TRDV2 and J is TRDJ1, with 7 bases matching TRDD3. The germline V gene has CDR1 GEAIGNYY and CDR2 EKD. CDR3 length: 15 amino acids. CDR3 loop: CACGTVGGYTDKLIF. Here the CDR3 DNA reads TGTGCCTGTGGCACCGTGGGGGGATACACCGATAAACTCATCTTT.

By share, this clone ranks as medium-sized (0.01 to 0.1%). This chain connects TRDV1 to TRDJ1; TRDD3 matches at 7 bases. CDR1 TSWWSYY and CDR2 QGS come from the germline V gene. The CDR3 is 18 amino acids. The CDR3 region is CALSRTVRDTRNTDKLIF. The CDR3, as DNA: TGTGCACTTTCCCGTACCGTTCGGGATACCCGGAACACCGATAAACTCATCTTT.

With regard to this clone: A much bigger clone sits one base away, suggesting this may be a read error. The V gene is TRAV29/DV5, the J gene TRDJ1; TRDD2 or TRDD3 may be the D gene (5 bases each). TCRdb is silent on the J gene; assignment here came from matching the DNA to germline. V gave up 0 bases and J gave up 7 bases, with 40 bases separating them. The CDR3 spans 22 residues. Per germline, CDR1 NSMFDY and CDR2 ISSIKDK. CDR3 loop: CAASVTSRLVWVILTALGKLIF. As DNA, the CDR3 is TGTGCAGCAAGCGTTACTTCCCGCCTTGTCTGGGTTATATTAACAGCCCTCGGTAAACTCATCTTT.

This clone was found a few times. TCRdb's protein and the DNA translation differ at residue 13; the protein here comes from the DNA. The chain links TRDV1 to TRDJ1; the match to TRDD3 covers 8 bases. With V trimmed by 5 bases and J by 3 bases, 17 bases remained unmatched. CDR1 TSWWSYY and CDR2 QGS come from the germline V gene. The CDR3 runs to 18 residues. CDR3 nucleotides: TGTGCTCTTGGGTCCTCGTCGACTGACTGGGGGTACGCCGATAAACTCATCTTT. Its translation is CALGSSSTDWGYADKLIF.

A word on this clone: TCRdb attributes to this sequence the protein of a much larger clone, which differs from the DNA translation at residue 5; a read error is likely, and the protein displayed is translated from the DNA. The chain is built from TRDV2 and TRDJ3; D gene ambiguous. The V end was cut by 3 bases, the J end by 0 bases, with 8 bases between. Germline V gives CDR1 GEAIGNYY, CDR2 EKD. The CDR3 sequence is 16 residues long. CDR3 nucleotides: TGTGCCTGTGACTGCCTAAGCTCCTGGGACACCCGACAGATGTTTTTC. Encoded protein: CACDCLSSWDTRQMFF.